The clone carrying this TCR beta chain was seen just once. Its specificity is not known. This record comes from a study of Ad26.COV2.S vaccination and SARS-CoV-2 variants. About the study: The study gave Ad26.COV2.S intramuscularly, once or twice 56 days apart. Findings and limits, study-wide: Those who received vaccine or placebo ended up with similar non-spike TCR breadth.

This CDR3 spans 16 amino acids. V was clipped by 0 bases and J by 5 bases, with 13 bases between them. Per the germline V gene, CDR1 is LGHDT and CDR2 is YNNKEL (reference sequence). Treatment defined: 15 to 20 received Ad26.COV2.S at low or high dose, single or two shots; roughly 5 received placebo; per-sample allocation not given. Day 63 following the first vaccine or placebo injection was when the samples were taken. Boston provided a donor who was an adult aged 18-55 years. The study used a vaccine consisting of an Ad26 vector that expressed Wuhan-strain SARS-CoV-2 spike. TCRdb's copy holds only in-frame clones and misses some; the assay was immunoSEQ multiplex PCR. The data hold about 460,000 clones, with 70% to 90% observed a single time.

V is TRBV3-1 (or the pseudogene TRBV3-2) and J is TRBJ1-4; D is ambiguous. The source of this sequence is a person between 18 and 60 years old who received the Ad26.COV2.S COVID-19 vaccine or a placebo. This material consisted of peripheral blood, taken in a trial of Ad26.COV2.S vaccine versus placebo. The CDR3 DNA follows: TGTGCCAGCAGCCAAGATAACTGGTTAGGGAATGAAAAACTGTTTTTT. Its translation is CASSQDNWLGNEKLFF.